This TCR beta chain was captured by sequencing in a study of post-analysis software for immune sequencing data. Unique molecular identifiers were present in the TCR beta cDNA libraries. cDNA molecules numbering some 500,000 came from approximately 0.91 to 9.4 million T cells. TCRdb ran MiXCR on the PCR reads and lists one entry per CDR3 protein. The sample holds hundreds of thousands of distinct CDR3 sequences; approximately 59% are singletons and the top ten take roughly 10%. Sequenced: blood. The clonotype was recovered from a girl aged 2 to 9 with multiple sclerosis.

In nucleotides, the CDR3 is TGCAGTGCTAGCGTCCAGGGTCGGGGTCAGCCCCAGCATTTT. Amino acids: CSASVQGRGQPQHF. V gene TRBV20-1 combines with J gene TRBJ1-5; D is perhaps TRBD1 (5 bases). CDR1 DFQATT and CDR2 SNEGSKA come from the germline V gene (reference sequence). CDR3 length: 14 amino acids. Trimming took off 3 bases at V and 6 bases at J, with 15 bases between the two ends.